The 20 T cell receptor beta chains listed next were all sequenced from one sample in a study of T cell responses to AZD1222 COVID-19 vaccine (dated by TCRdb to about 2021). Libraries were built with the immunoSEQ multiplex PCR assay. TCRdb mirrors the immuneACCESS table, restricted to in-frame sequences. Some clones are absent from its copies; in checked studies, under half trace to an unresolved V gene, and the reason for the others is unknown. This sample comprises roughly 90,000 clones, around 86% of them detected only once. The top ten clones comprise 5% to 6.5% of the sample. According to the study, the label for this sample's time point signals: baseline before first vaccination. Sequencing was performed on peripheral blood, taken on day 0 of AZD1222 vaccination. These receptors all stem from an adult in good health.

This CDR3 is CASTQGRIQYF. The CDR3 bases are TGTGCCAGCACCCAGGGCAGAATTCAGTACTTC. The rearrangement joins TRBV7-9 to TRBJ2-4; maybe TRBD1 (5 bases). Trimming removed 7 bases from V and 10 bases from J, with 11 bases in between. CDR3 size: 11 residues. Germline V gene data show CDR1 as SEHNR and CDR2 as FQNEAQ (reference sequence).

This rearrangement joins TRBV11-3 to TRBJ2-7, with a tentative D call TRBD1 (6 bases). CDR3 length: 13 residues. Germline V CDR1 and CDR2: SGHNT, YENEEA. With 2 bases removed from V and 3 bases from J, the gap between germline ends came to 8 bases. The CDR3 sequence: CASSLRTDYEQYF. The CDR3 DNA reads TGTGCCAGCAGCTTAAGGACAGACTACGAGCAGTACTTC.

CDR3 DNA: TGTGCCAGCAGCCAAGATTCGCCGGCTAACTATGGCTACACCTTC. Its protein product is CASSQDSPANYGYTF. The genes are TRBV3-1 (or the pseudogene TRBV3-2) and TRBJ1-2; no reliable D call. CDR3 length equals 15 residues. Germline CDR1 LGHDT, CDR2 YNNKEL (reference sequence). The V gene lost 0 bases and the J gene lost 0 bases, with 8 bases spanning the gap.

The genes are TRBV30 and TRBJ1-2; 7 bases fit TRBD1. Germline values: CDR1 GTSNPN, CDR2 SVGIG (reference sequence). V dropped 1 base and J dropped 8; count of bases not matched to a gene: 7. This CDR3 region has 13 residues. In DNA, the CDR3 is TGTGCCTGGAGTGCAAGACAGGGTACGGGCTACACCTTC. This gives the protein CAWSARQGTGYTF.

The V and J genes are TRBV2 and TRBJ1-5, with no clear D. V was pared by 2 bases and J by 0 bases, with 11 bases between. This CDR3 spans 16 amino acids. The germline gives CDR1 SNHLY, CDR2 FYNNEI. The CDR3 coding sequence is TGTGCCAGCAGTGAAAGGGCAGATTATAGCAATCAGCCCCAGCATTTT. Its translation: CASSERADYSNQPQHF. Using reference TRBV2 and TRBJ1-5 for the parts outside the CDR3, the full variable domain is EPEVTQTPSHQVTQMGQEVILRCVPISNHLYFYWYRQILGQKVEFLVSFYNNEISEKSEIFDDQFSVERPDGSNFTLKIRSTKLEDSAMYFCASSERADYSNQPQHFGDGTRLSIL.

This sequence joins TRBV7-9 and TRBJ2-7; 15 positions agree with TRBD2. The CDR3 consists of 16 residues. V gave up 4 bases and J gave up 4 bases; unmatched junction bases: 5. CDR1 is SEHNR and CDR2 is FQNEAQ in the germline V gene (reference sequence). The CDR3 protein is CASSYLGTSGRYEQYF. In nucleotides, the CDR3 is TGTGCCAGCAGCTACTTAGGGACTAGCGGGAGGTACGAGCAGTACTTC.

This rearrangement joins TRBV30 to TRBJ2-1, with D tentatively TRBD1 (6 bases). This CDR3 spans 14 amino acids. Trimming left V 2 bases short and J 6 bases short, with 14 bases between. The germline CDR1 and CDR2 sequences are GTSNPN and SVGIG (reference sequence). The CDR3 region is CAWSRDNLSNEQFF. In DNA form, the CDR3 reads TGTGCCTGGAGTAGGGACAATCTAAGCAATGAGCAGTTCTTC. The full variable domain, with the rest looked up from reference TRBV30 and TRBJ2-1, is SQTIHQWPATLVQPVGSPLSLECTVEGTSNPNLYWYRQAAGRGLQLLFYSVGIGQISSEVPQNLSASRPQDRQFILSSKKLLLSDSGFYLCAWSRDNLSNEQFFGPGTRLTVL.

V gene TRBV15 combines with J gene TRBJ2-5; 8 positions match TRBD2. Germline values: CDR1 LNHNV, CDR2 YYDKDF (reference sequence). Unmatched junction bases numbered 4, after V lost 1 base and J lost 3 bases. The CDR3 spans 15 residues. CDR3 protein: CATSRVGAGEETQYF. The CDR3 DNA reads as TGTGCCACCAGCAGAGTAGGAGCGGGAGAAGAGACCCAGTACTTC.

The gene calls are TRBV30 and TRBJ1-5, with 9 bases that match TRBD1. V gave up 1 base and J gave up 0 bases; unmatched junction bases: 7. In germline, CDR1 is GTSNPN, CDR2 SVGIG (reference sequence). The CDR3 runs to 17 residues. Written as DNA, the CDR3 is TGTGCCTGGAGTGCGGACAGGGGCCAGGGTAGCAATCAGCCCCAGCATTTT. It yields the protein CAWSADRGQGSNQPQHF.

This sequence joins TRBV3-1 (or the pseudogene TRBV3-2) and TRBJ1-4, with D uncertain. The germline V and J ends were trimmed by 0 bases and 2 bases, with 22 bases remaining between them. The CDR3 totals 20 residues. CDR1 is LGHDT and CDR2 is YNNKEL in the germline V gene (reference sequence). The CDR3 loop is CASSQEGRHFPQPTNEKLFF. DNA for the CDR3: TGTGCCAGCAGCCAAGAAGGGAGACACTTCCCTCAACCGACTAATGAAAAACTGTTTTTT.

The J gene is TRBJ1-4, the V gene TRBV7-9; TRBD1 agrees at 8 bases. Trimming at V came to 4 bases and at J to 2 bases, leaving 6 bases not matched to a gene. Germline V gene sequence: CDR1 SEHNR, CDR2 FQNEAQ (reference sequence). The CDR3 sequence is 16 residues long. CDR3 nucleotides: TGTGCCAGCAGCTGGCCCCAGGGGGCTACTAATGAAAAACTGTTTTTT. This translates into CASSWPQGATNEKLFF.

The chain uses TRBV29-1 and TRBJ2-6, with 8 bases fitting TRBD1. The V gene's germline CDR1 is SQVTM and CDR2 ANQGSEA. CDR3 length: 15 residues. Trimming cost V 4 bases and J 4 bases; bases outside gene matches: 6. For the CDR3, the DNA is TGCAGCGTTGTGGTCAGGGGGCACGGGGCCAACGTCCTGACTTTC. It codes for CSVVVRGHGANVLTF.

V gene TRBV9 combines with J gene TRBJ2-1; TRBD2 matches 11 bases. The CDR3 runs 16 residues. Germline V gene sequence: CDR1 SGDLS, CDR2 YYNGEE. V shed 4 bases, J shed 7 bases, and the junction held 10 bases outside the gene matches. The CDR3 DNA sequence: TGTGCCAGCAGCTCTCTAGCGGGAGGTCTCATAAATGAGCAGTTCTTC. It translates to CASSSLAGGLINEQFF.

This CDR3 is CAISGQNTEAFF. DNA for the CDR3: TGTGCCATCAGTGGGCAGAACACTGAAGCTTTCTTT. This chain uses TRBV10-3 with TRBJ1-1; D remains ambiguous. The CDR3 consists of 12 residues. Germline-derived CDR1 and CDR2 are ENHRY and SYGVKD. Trimming cost V 4 bases and J 1 base, with 4 bases left between them.

DNA of the CDR3: TGTGCCAGCAGCTTGGACCGGGAGTTCTACGAGCAGTACTTC. Its translation is CASSLDREFYEQYF. The chain carries TRBV6-5 and TRBJ2-7; tentative D call: TRBD2 (6 bases). Germline values: CDR1 MNHEY, CDR2 SVGAGI. The germline V and J ends were trimmed by 6 bases and 3 bases, with 15 bases remaining between them. The CDR3 sequence is 14 residues long.

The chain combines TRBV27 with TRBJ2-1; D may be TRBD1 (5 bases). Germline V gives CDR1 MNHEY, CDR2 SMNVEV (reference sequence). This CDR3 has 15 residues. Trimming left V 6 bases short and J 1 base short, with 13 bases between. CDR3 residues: CASRARQNSYNEQFF. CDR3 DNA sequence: TGTGCCAGCAGGGCCCGACAGAATTCCTACAATGAGCAGTTCTTC.

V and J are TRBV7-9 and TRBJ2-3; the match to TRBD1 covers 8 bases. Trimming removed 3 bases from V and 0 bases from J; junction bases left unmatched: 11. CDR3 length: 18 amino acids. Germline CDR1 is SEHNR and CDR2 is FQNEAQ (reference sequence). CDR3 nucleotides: TGTGCCAGCAGCTTTGTGGCGACAGGGGCCCCAAGCACAGATACGCAGTATTTT. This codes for CASSFVATGAPSTDTQYF.

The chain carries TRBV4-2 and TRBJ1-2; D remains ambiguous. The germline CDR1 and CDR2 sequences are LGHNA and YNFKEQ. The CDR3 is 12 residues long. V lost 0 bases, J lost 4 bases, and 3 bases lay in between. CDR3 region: CASSQDLYGYTF. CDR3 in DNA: TGTGCCAGCAGCCAAGATCTCTATGGCTACACCTTC.

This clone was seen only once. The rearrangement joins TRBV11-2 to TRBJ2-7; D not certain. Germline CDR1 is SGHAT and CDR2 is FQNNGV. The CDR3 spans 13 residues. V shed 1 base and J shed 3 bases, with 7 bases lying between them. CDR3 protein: CASSLGAGYEQYF. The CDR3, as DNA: TGTGCCAGCAGCTTAGGAGCTGGCTACGAGCAGTACTTC.

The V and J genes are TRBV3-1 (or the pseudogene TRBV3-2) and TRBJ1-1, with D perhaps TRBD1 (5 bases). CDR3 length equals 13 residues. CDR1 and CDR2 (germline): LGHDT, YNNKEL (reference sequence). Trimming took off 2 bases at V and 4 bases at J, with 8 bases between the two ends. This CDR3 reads CASSQWGGTEAFF. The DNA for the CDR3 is TGTGCCAGCAGCCAATGGGGGGGCACTGAAGCTTTCTTT.